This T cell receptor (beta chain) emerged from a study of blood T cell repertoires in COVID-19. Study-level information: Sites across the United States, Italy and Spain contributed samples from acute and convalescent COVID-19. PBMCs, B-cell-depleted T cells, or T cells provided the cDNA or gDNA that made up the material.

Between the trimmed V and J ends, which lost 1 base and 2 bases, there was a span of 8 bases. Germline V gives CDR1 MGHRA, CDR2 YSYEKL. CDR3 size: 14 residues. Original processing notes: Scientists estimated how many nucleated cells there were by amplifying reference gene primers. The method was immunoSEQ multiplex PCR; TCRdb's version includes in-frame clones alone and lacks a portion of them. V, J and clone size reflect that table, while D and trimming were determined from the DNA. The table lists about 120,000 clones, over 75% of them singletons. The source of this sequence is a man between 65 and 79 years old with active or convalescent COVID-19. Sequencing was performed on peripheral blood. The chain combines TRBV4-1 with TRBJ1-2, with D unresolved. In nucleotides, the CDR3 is TGCGCCAGCAGCCAAGGCCTACCCAACTATGGCTACACCTTC. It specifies CASSQGLPNYGYTF.